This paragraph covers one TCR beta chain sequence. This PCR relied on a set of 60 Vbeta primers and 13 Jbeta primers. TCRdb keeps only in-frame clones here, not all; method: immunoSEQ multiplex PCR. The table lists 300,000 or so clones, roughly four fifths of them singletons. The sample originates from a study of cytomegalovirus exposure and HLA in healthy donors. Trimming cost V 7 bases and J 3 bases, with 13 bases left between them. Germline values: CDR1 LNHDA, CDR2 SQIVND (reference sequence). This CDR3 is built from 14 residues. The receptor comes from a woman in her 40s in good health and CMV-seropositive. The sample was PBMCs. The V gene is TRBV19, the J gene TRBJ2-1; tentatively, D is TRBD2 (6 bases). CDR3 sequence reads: CASNIAVYYNEQFF. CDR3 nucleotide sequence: TGTGCCAGTAACATAGCGGTTTACTACAATGAGCAGTTCTTC.